This T cell receptor (beta chain) came from a study of cytomegalovirus exposure and HLA in healthy donors. Study-level points and caveats: Later analysis showed most CMV-associated TCR beta chains appearing HLA-restricted. Later findings reportedly placed an Asian-associated ancestry cluster below the roughly 700-donor mean for N-insertions.

The germline V gene encodes CDR1 LGHNA and CDR2 YSLEER. V was cut by 1 base and J by 8 bases, with 17 bases left in between. This CDR3 comprises 15 residues. Comment on this clone: Its antigen is unknown.

The PCR contained 60 Vbeta and 13 Jbeta primers. Sequenced by immunoSEQ multiplex PCR; TCRdb stores in-frame clones only, minus some. The table shows around 130,000 clones, with about 78% occurring only once. The sequence was collected from a human donor in good health. Sequencing input: PBMCs. The rearrangement links TRBV4-3 to TRBJ1-2, with D tentatively TRBD1 (5 bases). The chain's CDR3 is CASSQAVKGGGGYTF. In DNA form, the CDR3 reads TGCGCCAGCAGCCAAGCGGTTAAGGGCGGGGGGGGCTACACCTTC.